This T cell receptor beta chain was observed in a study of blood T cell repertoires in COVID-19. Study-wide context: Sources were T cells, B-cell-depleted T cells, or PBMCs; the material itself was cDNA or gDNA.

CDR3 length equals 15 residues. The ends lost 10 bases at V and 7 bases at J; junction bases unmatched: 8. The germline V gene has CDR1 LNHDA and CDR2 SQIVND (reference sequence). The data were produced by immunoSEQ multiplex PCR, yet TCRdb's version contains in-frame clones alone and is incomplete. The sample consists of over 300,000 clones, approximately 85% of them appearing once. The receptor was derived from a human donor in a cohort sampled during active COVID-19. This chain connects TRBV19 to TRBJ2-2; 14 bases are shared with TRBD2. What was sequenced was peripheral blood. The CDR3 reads CATQRTSGGIGELFF. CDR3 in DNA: TGTGCCACCCAGAGGACTAGCGGGGGGATCGGGGAGCTGTTTTTT.